Below, one TCR beta chain is given with its context. Its target is unknown. V gave up 0 bases and J gave up 6 bases, with 13 bases separating them. Germline V gene lookup returns CDR1 WNHNN and CDR2 SYGVQD (reference sequence). The CDR3 has 15 residues. The method was immunoSEQ multiplex PCR; TCRdb's version includes in-frame clones alone and lacks a portion of them. This table holds around 83,000 clones, over 75% found once. This sample was taken from a study of OX40 agonist ivuxolimab in advanced cancers. Notes on the study in general: Also showing low normalized T-cell clonal expansion were some of the nonresponders.

The gene calls are TRBV10-1 and TRBJ2-3; the D is unclear. The clonotype was recovered from an adult with an advanced solid tumor such as melanoma, head and neck, liver or kidney cancer. The sequences come from CD4+ or CD8+ T cells sorted from blood, collected in a trial of the OX40 agonist ivuxolimab. DNA for the CDR3: TGCGCCAGCAGTGAGTCGCCCTCGGGTTTGGATACGCAGTATTTT. Its translation: CASSESPSGLDTQYF.